This entry lists 19 T cell receptor beta chains sequenced from one sample in a study of blood T cell repertoires in COVID-19. The method was immunoSEQ multiplex PCR; TCRdb's version includes in-frame clones alone and lacks a portion of them. The profile covers fewer than 150,000 clones, with less than 85% appearing a single time and roughly 9% taken by the ten largest. The sequencing sample was made of peripheral blood. The receptors stem from a woman older than 75 in a cohort sampled during active or convalescent COVID-19.

V is TRBV11-2 and J is TRBJ2-3, with 14 positions matching TRBD2. Losses at the gene ends were 4 bases for V and 4 bases for J; bases not matched to a gene: 4. The CDR3 is made up of 16 amino acids. In germline, CDR1 is SGHAT, CDR2 FQNNGV. This chain's CDR3 is CASSSRLAGGPDTQYF. The CDR3 nucleotides read TGTGCCAGCAGCTCGAGACTAGCGGGGGGGCCAGATACGCAGTATTTT.

This clone was seen more than once but under ten times. The chain carries TRBV18 and TRBJ2-3; D may be TRBD1 (5 bases). Germline V gene sequence: CDR1 KGHSH, CDR2 LQKENI. The V gene lost 3 bases and the J gene lost 3 bases, with 19 bases spanning the gap. There are 17 residues in the CDR3. CDR3 DNA: TGTGCCAGCTCACCTGTTCAACAGGACGTTCCTACAGATACGCAGTATTTT. Protein product: CASSPVQQDVPTDTQYF.

The rearrangement joins TRBV6-4 to TRBJ2-2; 7 bases fit TRBD2. Germline CDR1 is MRHNA and CDR2 is SNTAGT. The CDR3 is 18 amino acids. The V gene end was trimmed by 5 bases and the J gene end by 5 bases; junction bases not matched to a gene: 17. CDR3 DNA: TGTGCCAGCAGTCCCCCTTCGGGTGGCGGGGGAATTACCGGGGAGCTGTTTTTT. This gives the protein CASSPPSGGGGITGELFF.

J is TRBJ2-2 and V is TRBV24-1; D might be TRBD2 (7 bases). Germline CDR1 KGHDR, CDR2 SFDVKD. V lost 5 bases and J lost 7, with 16 bases in between. The CDR3 spans 15 residues. The CDR3 spells CATSAGGGRIGELFF. The CDR3 DNA reads TGTGCCACCAGTGCGGGGGGCGGAAGAATCGGGGAGCTGTTTTTT.

The chain couples TRBV7-9 to TRBJ1-5, with 7 bases identical to TRBD1. This CDR3 is 16 amino acids long. V lost 1 base to trimming and J lost 2 bases; unmatched junction nucleotides: 5. Germline CDR1 is SEHNR and CDR2 is FQNEAQ (reference sequence). This chain's CDR3 is CASSLGGTARNQPQHF. DNA of the CDR3: TGTGCCAGCAGCTTAGGGGGGACAGCACGCAATCAGCCCCAGCATTTT.

This clone was seen a few times. V is TRBV11-3 and J is TRBJ2-1; D is perhaps TRBD1 (7 bases). Trimming removed 1 base from V and 7 bases from J, with 17 bases in between. The germline V gene encodes CDR1 SGHNT and CDR2 YENEEA. The CDR3 consists of 16 residues. The CDR3 coding sequence is TGTGCCAGCAGCTTAGCAGCGACAGGGAGGCGGAATGAGCAGTTCTTC. This sequence encodes CASSLAATGRRNEQFF.

The J gene is TRBJ2-7, the V gene TRBV6-6, with TRBD1 identical over 8 bases. V was pared by 5 bases and J by 7 bases, with 10 bases of the junction left unmatched. The CDR3 contains 14 residues. Germline loops: CDR1 MNHNY, CDR2 SVGAGI (reference sequence). The CDR3 reads CASSDQGAAGEQYF. Here the CDR3 DNA reads TGTGCCAGCAGTGACCAGGGGGCGGCGGGGGAGCAGTACTTC.

The V call is TRBV24-1, the J call TRBJ2-1; 8 bases align to TRBD2. Germline V gene lookup returns CDR1 KGHDR and CDR2 SFDVKD. This CDR3 is built from 16 residues. Trimming took 2 bases from V and 7 from J; bases not matched to a gene: 9. CDR3 coding DNA: TGTGCCACCAGTGATTCGGTGTTAGCGGGGTCGAATGAGCAGTTCTTC. Translated, it gives CATSDSVLAGSNEQFF.

A single count supports this clone. The rearrangement joins TRBV18 to TRBJ2-1, with unresolved D. The V end lost 3 bases, the J end lost 4 bases, and 7 bases lay between the germline ends. Germline assignment: CDR1 KGHSH and CDR2 LQKENI. This CDR3 contains 13 residues. The CDR3 bases are TGTGCCAGCTCACCGGTGAGGTACAATGAGCAGTTCTTC. This encodes CASSPVRYNEQFF.

The chain recombines TRBV27 with TRBJ1-1; D may be TRBD1 (6 bases). Germline V gene lookup returns CDR1 MNHEY and CDR2 SMNVEV (reference sequence). V was pared by 6 bases and J by 5 bases, with 25 bases between. This CDR3 has 17 residues. The CDR3, as DNA: TGTGCCAGCAGGGCCCTCACGGGGGGCTCGGGGCGGACTGAAGCTTTCTTT. Encoded protein: CASRALTGGSGRTEAFF.

For this clone: The sample has other DNA sequences that encode this CDR3 too. This rearrangement joins TRBV12-3 or TRBV12-4 to TRBJ1-5; tentative D call: TRBD1 (5 bases). Trimming cost V 2 bases and J 4 bases, with 6 bases left between them. The CDR3 has 13 amino acids. The CDR3 region is CASSLQGNQPQHF. CDR3 coding DNA: TGTGCCAGCAGTTTACAGGGAAATCAGCCCCAGCATTTT.

This clone was recorded once. CDR3 coding DNA: TGTGCCAGCTCACCGTCGCTCACAGGGGGCTCCACTGAAGCTTTCTTT. It yields the protein CASSPSLTGGSTEAFF. The J gene is TRBJ1-1, the V gene TRBV18, with 9 nucleotides matching TRBD1. Germline V lookup: CDR1 KGHSH, CDR2 LQKENI. V was clipped by 3 bases and J by 4 bases; unmatched bases: 9. The CDR3 spans 16 residues.

This clone was detected ten times or more. The chain has TRBV20-1 and TRBJ1-2; 8 bases match TRBD1. V trimming: 3 bases; J trimming: 1 base; junction bases outside the gene matches: 4. The CDR3 runs to 14 residues. Per germline, CDR1 DFQATT and CDR2 SNEGSKA (reference sequence). The DNA of the CDR3 is TGCAGTGCTAGTATACAGGGGGTTAACTATGGCTACACCTTC. It yields the protein CSASIQGVNYGYTF.

This chain uses TRBV7-2 with TRBJ1-3; tentative D call: TRBD1 (6 bases). With 4 bases removed from V and 3 bases from J, the gap between germline ends came to 10 bases. The germline V gene has CDR1 SGHTA and CDR2 FQGNSA. The CDR3 has 14 amino acids. This CDR3 is CASSSGTFGNTIYF. The CDR3 DNA reads as TGTGCCAGCAGCTCCGGGACATTTGGAAACACCATATATTTT.

This chain connects TRBV13 to TRBJ2-4; D possibly corresponds to TRBD1 (6 bases). The germline V and J ends were trimmed by 2 bases and 4 bases, with 9 bases remaining between them. The CDR3 loop spans 14 amino acids. Per the germline V gene, CDR1 is PRHDT and CDR2 is FYEKMQ (reference sequence). The CDR3 sequence is CASSLPTGKNIQYF. CDR3 sequence (DNA): TGTGCCAGCAGCTTACCGACAGGAAAAAACATTCAGTACTTC.

The V call is TRBV5-5, the J call TRBJ2-3; D is ambiguous. CDR1 and CDR2 (germline): SGHKS, YYEKEE (reference sequence). The V gene lost 4 bases and the J gene lost 4 bases, with 7 bases spanning the gap. The CDR3 sequence is 12 residues long. CDR3 nucleotide sequence: TGTGCCAGCAGCCTGAGCGCAGATACGCAGTATTTT. Its protein product is CASSLSADTQYF. Full variable domain (rest looked up from reference TRBV5-5 and TRBJ2-3): DAGVTQSPTHLIKTRGQQVTLRCSPISGHKSVSWYQQVLGQGPQFIFQYYEKEERGRGNFPDRFSARQFPNYSSELNVNALLLGDSALYLCASSLSADTQYFGPGTRLTVL.

The rearrangement uses TRBV7-9 and TRBJ2-7; no reliable D call. The CDR3 sequence is 13 residues long. V lost 5 bases and J 3 bases, leaving 11 bases between the germline ends. Germline V gene lookup returns CDR1 SEHNR and CDR2 FQNEAQ (reference sequence). The CDR3 region is CASSPRTNYEQYF. CDR3 DNA sequence: TGTGCCAGCAGCCCGAGAACGAACTACGAGCAGTACTTC.

The chain carries TRBV19 and TRBJ1-2; D is perhaps TRBD1 (5 bases). Per the germline V gene, CDR1 is LNHDA and CDR2 is SQIVND (reference sequence). The CDR3 loop spans 13 amino acids. V was trimmed by 9 bases and J by 6 bases, leaving 17 bases between them. The CDR3 bases are TGTGCCAGCCGCCACGCGGGGGAGGATGGCTACACCTTC. Translated, it gives CASRHAGEDGYTF. The variable domain in full, completed from reference TRBV19 and TRBJ1-2, reads DGGITQSPKYLFRKEGQNVTLSCEQNLNHDAMYWYRQDPGQGLRLIYYSQIVNDFQKGDIAEGYSVSREKKESFPLTVTSAQKNPTAFYLCASRHAGEDGYTFGSGTRLTVV.

The rearrangement uses TRBV6-5 and TRBJ2-5; perhaps TRBD1 as D (7 bases). This CDR3 has 15 amino acids. Germline CDR1 reads MNHEY; CDR2 reads SVGAGI. V gave up 6 bases and J gave up 2 bases, with 16 bases separating them. The CDR3 loop reads CASRTSGGRQETQYF. As DNA, the CDR3 is TGTGCCAGCAGAACTTCAGGGGGGCGGCAAGAGACCCAGTACTTC.